This passage covers 9 T cell receptor beta chains from one sample sequenced in a study of T-cell memory formation after mild COVID-19. TCRdb processed the 5' RACE reads anew with MiXCR; each CDR3 protein has one entry. The table records tens of thousands of distinct CDR3 sequences, approximately 13% of them present only once. The material sequenced was PBMCs or a T cell subset sorted from them (not recorded which). These receptors were taken from an adult woman who had mild COVID-19 (a few samples of this study predate the infection). Cell type and time point are not known.

This clonotype was counted ten times or more. The genes are TRBV12-3 or TRBV12-4 and TRBJ2-1; the match to TRBD2 covers 9 bases. This CDR3 has 13 amino acids. V trimming: 1 base; J trimming: 8 bases; junction bases outside the gene matches: 0. The CDR3 protein is CASSLGLADEQFF. CDR3 nucleotide sequence: TGTGCCAGCAGTTTAGGACTAGCGGATGAGCAGTTCTTC.

The chain uses TRBV7-8 and TRBJ1-3; 7 positions match TRBD1. The CDR3 sequence is 17 residues long. J was trimmed by 4 bases and V by 5 bases; bases with no gene match: 14. Germline V gene data show CDR1 as SGHVS and CDR2 as FQNEAQ. CDR3 sequence: CASSPLRVSGQGNTIYF. The DNA for the CDR3 is TGTGCCAGCAGCCCCTTGCGGGTTTCGGGACAGGGAAACACCATATATTTT.

This clonotype was detected a few times. The rearrangement links TRBV9 to TRBJ2-2; 7 bases map to TRBD1. The CDR3 is made up of 15 amino acids. From germline, CDR1 is SGDLS and CDR2 YYNGEE. J gave up 0 bases and V 3 bases, and 2 bases lay outside the gene matches. CDR3 DNA sequence: TGTGCCAGCAGCGCCGGGACAGCGAACACCGGGGAGCTGTTTTTT. Amino acids: CASSAGTANTGELFF. The whole variable domain, filled in from reference TRBV9 and TRBJ2-2, reads DSGVTQTPKHLITATGQRVTLRCSPRSGDLSVYWYQQSLDQGLQFLIQYYNGEERAKGNILERFSAQQFPDLHSELNLSSLELGDSALYFCASSAGTANTGELFFGEGSRLTVL.

The chain links TRBV10-2 to TRBJ2-3; no clear D gene. The CDR3 is 12 amino acids. Per the germline V gene, CDR1 is WSHSY and CDR2 is SAAADI. V was pared by 1 base and J by 4 bases, with 3 bases between. The DNA for the CDR3 is TGCGCCAGCAGTGAGTGGCCAGATACGCAGTATTTT. Protein sequence: CASSEWPDTQYF.

The chain combines TRBV6-1 with TRBJ2-3; the match to TRBD2 covers 7 bases. Germline V lookup: CDR1 MNHNS, CDR2 SASEGT. Trimming took 8 bases from V and 1 from J; bases not matched to a gene: 12. The CDR3 totals 16 residues. CDR3 coding DNA: TGTGCCAGCCCGCCATTAAGCGGGAAGGGCACAGATACGCAGTATTTT. Its translation: CASPPLSGKGTDTQYF.

The J gene is TRBJ2-7, the V gene TRBV5-1; D is unresolved. Germline V gives CDR1 SGHRS, CDR2 YFSETQ. The length of the CDR3 is 13 residues. With 0 bases removed from V and 4 bases from J, the gap between germline ends came to 8 bases. CDR3 nucleotide sequence: TGCGCCAGCAGCTTGGCCCGTGGTTACGAGCAGTACTTC. Its protein product is CASSLARGYEQYF.

In its sample, this clonotype was seen many times. The chain has TRBV2 and TRBJ2-5; 7 bases align to TRBD1. Per the germline V gene, CDR1 is SNHLY and CDR2 is FYNNEI. The CDR3 spans 14 residues. The ends lost 3 bases at V and 2 bases at J; junction bases unmatched: 3. The DNA for the CDR3 is TGTGCCAGCAGTGACCCGGGACAGCAAGAGACCCAGTACTTC. It yields the protein CASSDPGQQETQYF.

The chain links TRBV4-1 to TRBJ2-7, with D possibly matching TRBD2 (5 bases). This CDR3 is built from 15 residues. Per the germline V gene, CDR1 is MGHRA and CDR2 is YSYEKL. The V end was cut by 4 bases, the J end by 5 bases, with 18 bases between. CDR3 nucleotides: TGCGCCAGCAGCCTTAACTGGGTCGGGGAACACGAGCAGTACTTC. It codes for CASSLNWVGEHEQYF.

This clonotype has just a few counts. V gene TRBV9 combines with J gene TRBJ2-2, with D perhaps given as TRBD1 or TRBD2 (5 bases each). There are 15 residues in the CDR3. V lost 0 bases, J lost 4 bases, and 10 bases lay in between. The germline V gene has CDR1 SGDLS and CDR2 YYNGEE. The CDR3 is CASSVEAGSTGELFF. The CDR3 coding sequence is TGTGCCAGCAGCGTAGAGGCAGGGAGCACCGGGGAGCTGTTTTTT.